This TCR beta chain was documented in a study of T cell responses to AZD1222 COVID-19 vaccine. Broader study findings: Spike-specific TCR repertoires showed rising breadth and depth after two AZD1222 doses. Nearly half of spike-specific TCRs reportedly target unmutated variant regions.

This clone was recorded once. The antigen is not known. Profiled with immunoSEQ multiplex PCR; TCRdb holds only in-frame clones, not every one. The sample lists roughly 150,000 clones; over 75% were seen once. The CDR3 runs to 15 residues. Trimming shortened V by 0 bases and J by 4 bases, and 10 bases separated the two germline ends. CDR1 is SGHDT, CDR2 YYEEEE, per germline. The V call is TRBV5-6, the J call TRBJ2-2; D perhaps matches TRBD2 (6 bases). The specimen was peripheral blood, collected on day 0 of AZD1222 vaccination. The source of this sequence is an adult in good health. For the CDR3, the DNA is TGTGCCAGCAGCTTGGCGGGAGTGATCACCGGGGAGCTGTTTTTT. Translated, it gives CASSLAGVITGELFF.